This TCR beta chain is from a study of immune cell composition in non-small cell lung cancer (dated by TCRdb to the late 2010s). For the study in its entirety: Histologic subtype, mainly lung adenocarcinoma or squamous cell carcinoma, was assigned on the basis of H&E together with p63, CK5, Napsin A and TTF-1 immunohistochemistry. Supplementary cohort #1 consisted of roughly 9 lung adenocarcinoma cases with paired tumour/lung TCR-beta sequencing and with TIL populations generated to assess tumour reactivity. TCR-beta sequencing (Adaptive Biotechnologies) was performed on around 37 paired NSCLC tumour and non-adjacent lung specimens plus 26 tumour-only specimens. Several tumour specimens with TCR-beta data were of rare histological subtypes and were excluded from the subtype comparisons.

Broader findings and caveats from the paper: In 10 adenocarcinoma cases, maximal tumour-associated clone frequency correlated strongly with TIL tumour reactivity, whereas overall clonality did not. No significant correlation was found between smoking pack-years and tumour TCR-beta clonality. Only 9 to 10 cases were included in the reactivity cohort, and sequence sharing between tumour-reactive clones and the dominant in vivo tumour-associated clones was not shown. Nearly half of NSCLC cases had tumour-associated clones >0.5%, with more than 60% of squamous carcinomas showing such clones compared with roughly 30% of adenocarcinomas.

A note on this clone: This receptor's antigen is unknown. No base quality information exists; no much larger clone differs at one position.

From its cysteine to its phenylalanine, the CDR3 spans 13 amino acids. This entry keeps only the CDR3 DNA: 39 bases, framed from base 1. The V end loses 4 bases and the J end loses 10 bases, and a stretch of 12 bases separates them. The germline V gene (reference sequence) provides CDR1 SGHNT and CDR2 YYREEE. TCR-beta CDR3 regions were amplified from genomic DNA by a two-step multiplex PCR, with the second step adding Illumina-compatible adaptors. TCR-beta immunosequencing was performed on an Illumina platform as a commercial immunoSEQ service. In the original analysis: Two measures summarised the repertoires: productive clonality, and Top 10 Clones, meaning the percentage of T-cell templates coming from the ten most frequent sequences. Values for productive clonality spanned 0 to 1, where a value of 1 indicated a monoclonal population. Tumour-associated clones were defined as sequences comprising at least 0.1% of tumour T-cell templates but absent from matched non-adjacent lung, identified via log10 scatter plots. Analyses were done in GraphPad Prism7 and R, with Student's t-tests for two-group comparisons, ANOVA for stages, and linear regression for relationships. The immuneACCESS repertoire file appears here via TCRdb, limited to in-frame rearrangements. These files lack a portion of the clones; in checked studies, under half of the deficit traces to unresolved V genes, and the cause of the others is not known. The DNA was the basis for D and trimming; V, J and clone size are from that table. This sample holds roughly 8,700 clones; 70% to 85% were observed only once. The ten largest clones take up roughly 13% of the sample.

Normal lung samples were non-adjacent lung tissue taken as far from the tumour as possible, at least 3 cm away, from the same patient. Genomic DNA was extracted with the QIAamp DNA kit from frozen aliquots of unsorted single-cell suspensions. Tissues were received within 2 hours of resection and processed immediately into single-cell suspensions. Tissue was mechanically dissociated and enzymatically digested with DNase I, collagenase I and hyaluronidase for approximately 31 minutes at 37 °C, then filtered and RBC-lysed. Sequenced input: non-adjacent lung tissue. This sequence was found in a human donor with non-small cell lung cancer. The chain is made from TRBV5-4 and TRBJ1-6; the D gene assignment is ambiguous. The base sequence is TGTGCCAGCAGCCCCGAACCCAGCTCACCCCTCCACTTT. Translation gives CASSPEPSSPLHF.